This T cell receptor beta chain was documented in a study of shared clonotypes between healthy human individuals. Study-level results: Larger richness was generally estimated for naive than memory subsets.

Comments on this clone: The target antigen is unknown.

TCRdb's table, derived via immunoSEQ multiplex PCR, lists solely in-frame clones and lacks some. Among around 2,000,000 clones listed, over 85% were seen once. Germline values: CDR1 SGHAT, CDR2 FQNNGV. The junction had 3 bases not matched to a gene; V was cut back by 5 bases and J by 6 bases. This CDR3 is 13 amino acids long. Splitting the CD4+ cells yielded a CD45RA+ naive subset and a CD45RA-negative memory subset. The chain employs TRBV11-2 and TRBJ1-4, with 7 bases matching TRBD1. Material: naive CD4+ T cells sorted from blood. Subset reported: CD45RA+ positively selected. The source is a man between 18 and 29 years old in good health. This chain's CDR3 is CASSRDSYEKLFF. Here the CDR3 DNA reads TGTGCCAGCAGCCGGGACAGCTATGAAAAACTGTTTTTT.